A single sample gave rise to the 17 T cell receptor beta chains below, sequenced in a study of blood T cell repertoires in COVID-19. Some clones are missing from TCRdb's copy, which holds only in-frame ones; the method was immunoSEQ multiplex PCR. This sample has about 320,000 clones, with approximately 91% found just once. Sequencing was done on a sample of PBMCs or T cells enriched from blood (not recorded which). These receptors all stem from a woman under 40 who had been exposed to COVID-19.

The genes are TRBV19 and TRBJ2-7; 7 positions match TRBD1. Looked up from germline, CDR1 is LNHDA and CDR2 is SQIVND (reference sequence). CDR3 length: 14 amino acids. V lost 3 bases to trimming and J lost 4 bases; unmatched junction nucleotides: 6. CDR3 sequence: CASSIVGGAYEQYF. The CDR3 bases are TGTGCCAGTAGTATCGTAGGGGGCGCTTACGAGCAGTACTTC.

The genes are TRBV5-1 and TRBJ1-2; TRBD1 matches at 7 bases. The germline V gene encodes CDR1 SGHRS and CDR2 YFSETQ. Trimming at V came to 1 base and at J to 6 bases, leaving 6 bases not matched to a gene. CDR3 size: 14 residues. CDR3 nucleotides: TGCGCCAGCAGCTTGATTACAGGGGATAATGGCTACACCTTC. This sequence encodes CASSLITGDNGYTF.

For the CDR3, the DNA is TGTGCCAGCAGCCGGTCACATAGCACAGATACGCAGTATTTT. It codes for CASSRSHSTDTQYF. The chain combines TRBV4-2 with TRBJ2-3; no clear D gene. Trimming shortened V by 4 bases and J by 0 bases, and 8 bases separated the two germline ends. The CDR3 runs 14 residues. CDR1 and CDR2 from the germline V gene are LGHNA and YNFKEQ.

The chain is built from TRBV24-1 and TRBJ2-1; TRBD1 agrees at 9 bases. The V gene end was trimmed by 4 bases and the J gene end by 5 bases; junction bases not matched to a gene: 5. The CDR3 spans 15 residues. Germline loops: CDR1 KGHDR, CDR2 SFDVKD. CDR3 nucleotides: TGTGCCACCAGTGACGGGACAGGGTTAAACAATGAGCAGTTCTTC. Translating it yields CATSDGTGLNNEQFF.

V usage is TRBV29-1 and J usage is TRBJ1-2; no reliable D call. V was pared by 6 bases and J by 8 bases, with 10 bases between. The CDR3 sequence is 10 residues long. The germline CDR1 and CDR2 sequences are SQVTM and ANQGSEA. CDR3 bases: TGCAGCGTCCTAGCGGTGGGCTACACCTTC. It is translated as CSVLAVGYTF.

CDR3 in DNA: TGTGCCAGCAGTGAAGCGGGGACAAGGGGCTACGAGCAGTACTTC. The encoded protein is CASSEAGTRGYEQYF. This rearrangement joins TRBV2 to TRBJ2-7, with D perhaps TRBD1 (6 bases). Per germline, CDR1 SNHLY and CDR2 FYNNEI. V lost 0 bases to trimming and J lost 3 bases, with 12 bases between them. The CDR3 loop spans 15 amino acids.

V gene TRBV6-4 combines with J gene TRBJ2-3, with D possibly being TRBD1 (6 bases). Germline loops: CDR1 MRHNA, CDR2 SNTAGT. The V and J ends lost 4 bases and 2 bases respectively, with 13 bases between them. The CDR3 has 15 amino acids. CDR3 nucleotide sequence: TGTGCCAGCAGTGCGACAGGTGGCCCCACAGATACGCAGTATTTT. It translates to CASSATGGPTDTQYF.

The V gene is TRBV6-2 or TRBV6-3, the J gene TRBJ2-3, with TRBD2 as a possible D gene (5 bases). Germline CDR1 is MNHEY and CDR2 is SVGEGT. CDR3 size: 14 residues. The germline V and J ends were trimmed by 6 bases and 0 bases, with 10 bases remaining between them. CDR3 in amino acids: CASSQRLSTDTQYF. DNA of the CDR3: TGTGCCAGCAGCCAGCGACTAAGCACAGATACGCAGTATTTT.

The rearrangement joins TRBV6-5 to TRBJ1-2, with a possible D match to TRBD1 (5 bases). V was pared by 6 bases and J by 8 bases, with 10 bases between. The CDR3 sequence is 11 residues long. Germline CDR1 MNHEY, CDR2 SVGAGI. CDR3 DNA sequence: TGTGCCAGCAGCGGGCAGGGAGGCTACACCTTC. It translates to CASSGQGGYTF.

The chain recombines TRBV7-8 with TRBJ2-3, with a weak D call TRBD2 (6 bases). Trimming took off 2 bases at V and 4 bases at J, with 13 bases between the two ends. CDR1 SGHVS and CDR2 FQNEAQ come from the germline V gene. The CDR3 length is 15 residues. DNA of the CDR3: TGTGCCAGCAGCTTAATCCTAGCGCAAGCAGATACGCAGTATTTT. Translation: CASSLILAQADTQYF.

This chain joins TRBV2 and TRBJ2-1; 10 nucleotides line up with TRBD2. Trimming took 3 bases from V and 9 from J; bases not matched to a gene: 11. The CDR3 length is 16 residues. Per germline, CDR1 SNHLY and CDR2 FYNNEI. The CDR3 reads CASSEGGLAVVGEQFF. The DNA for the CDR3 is TGTGCCAGCAGTGAGGGAGGACTAGCGGTGGTCGGTGAGCAGTTCTTC.

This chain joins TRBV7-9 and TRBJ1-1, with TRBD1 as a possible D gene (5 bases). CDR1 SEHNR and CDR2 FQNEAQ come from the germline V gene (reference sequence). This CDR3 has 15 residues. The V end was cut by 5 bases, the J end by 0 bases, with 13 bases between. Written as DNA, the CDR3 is TGTGCCAGCAGCCCAGGGAACACCATGAACACTGAAGCTTTCTTT. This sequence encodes CASSPGNTMNTEAFF.

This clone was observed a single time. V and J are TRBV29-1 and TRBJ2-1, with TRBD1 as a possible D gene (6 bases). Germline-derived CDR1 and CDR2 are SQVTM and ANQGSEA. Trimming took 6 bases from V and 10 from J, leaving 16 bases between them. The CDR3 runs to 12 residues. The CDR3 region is CSVEKQGYEQFF. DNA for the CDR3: TGCAGCGTGGAGAAACAGGGATACGAGCAGTTCTTC.

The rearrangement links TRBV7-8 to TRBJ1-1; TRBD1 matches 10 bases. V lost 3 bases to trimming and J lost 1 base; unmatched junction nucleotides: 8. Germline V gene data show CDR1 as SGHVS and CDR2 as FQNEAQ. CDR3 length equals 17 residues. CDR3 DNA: TGTGCCAGCAGCTTTATGGACAGGGGGTCTCGGAACACTGAAGCTTTCTTT. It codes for CASSFMDRGSRNTEAFF.

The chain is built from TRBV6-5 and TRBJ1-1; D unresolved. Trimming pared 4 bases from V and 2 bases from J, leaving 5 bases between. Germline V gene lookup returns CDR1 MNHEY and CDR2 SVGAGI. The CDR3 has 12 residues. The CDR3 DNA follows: TGTGCCAGCAGTTCGGTCAACACTGAAGCTTTCTTT. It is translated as CASSSVNTEAFF.

CDR3 nucleotide sequence: TGTGCCAGCTCACCACGGGAAGCGGGGGAGCTCCCCTACAATGAGCAGTTCTTC. Amino acid sequence: CASSPREAGELPYNEQFF. V and J are TRBV18 and TRBJ2-1, with 8 bases aligning to TRBD2. The CDR3 consists of 18 residues. After removal of 1 base from V and 2 bases from J, the junction contained 10 bases not matched to a gene. Germline V lookup: CDR1 KGHSH, CDR2 LQKENI.

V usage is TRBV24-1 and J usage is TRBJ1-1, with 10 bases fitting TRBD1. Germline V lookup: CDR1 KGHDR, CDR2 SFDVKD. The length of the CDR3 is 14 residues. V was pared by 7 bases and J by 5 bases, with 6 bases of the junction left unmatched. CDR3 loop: CATRTGGAGTEAFF. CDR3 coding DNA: TGTGCCACCAGGACAGGGGGCGCAGGGACTGAAGCTTTCTTT.